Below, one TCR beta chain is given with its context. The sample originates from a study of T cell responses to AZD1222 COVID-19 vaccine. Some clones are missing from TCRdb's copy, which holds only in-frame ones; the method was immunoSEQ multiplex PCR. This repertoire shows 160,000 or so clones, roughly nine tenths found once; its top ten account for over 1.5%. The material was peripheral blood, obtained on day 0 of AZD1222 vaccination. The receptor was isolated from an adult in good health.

CDR3 DNA sequence: TGTGCCAGCAGCCAAGTGGGGACCTACGAGCAGTACTTC. This encodes CASSQVGTYEQYF. The chain is built from TRBV3-1 (or the pseudogene TRBV3-2) and TRBJ2-7, with D uncertain. Per the germline V gene, CDR1 is LGHDT and CDR2 is YNNKEL (reference sequence). This CDR3 spans 13 amino acids. V was pared by 1 base and J by 2 bases, with 6 bases between.